Each of the 27 T cell receptor beta chains below was sequenced from the same sample in a study of molecular identifiers for immune sequencing clone quantification. TCRdb processed the PCR reads anew with MiXCR; each CDR3 protein has one entry. The data show under 800,000 distinct CDR3 sequences, 25% seen once. The sample consisted of naive CD8+ T cells from blood, with Jurkat cell RNA spiked in. The sample's subset: FACS-sorted CD8+CD4-CCR7+CD45RA+ naive T cells. Receptor source: a human donor in good health. Some libraries in this study had Jurkat cell RNA spiked in.

The chain uses TRBV29-1 and TRBJ2-7; 7 nucleotides match TRBD1. CDR3 length: 13 residues. V shed 3 bases and J 3 bases; nucleotides not matched to a gene: 5. From germline, CDR1 is SQVTM and CDR2 ANQGSEA. The CDR3 region is CSVEVTGYYEQYF. The CDR3 DNA sequence: TGCAGCGTTGAGGTGACAGGGTACTACGAGCAGTACTTC.

About this clonotype itself: One end of the junction does not line up with germline, which may come from a read error. CDR3: CASSSPGTGTYEQHF. The CDR3 DNA sequence: TGTGCCAGCAGCTCCCCCGGGACAGGGACCTACGAGCAGCACTTC. V usage is TRBV7-9 and J usage is TRBJ2-7; 9 nucleotides agree with TRBD1. Germline values: CDR1 SEHNR, CDR2 FQNEAQ (reference sequence). The CDR3 is 15 amino acids.

Worth noting for this clonotype: The junction and the germline gene differ at one end; a read error may be behind it. The chain couples TRBV5-6 to TRBJ1-3, with D perhaps matching TRBD1 (5 bases). Germline V gene sequence: CDR1 SGHDT, CDR2 YYEEEE. The CDR3 runs 15 residues. The CDR3 protein is CASSFVLGLGDTIYF. CDR3 coding DNA: TGTGCCAGCAGCTTTGTTTTGGGGCTCGGAGACACCATATATTTC.

There are many counts of this clonotype. The chain joins TRBV27 to TRBJ2-3, with TRBD2 identical over 10 bases. The CDR3 has 15 residues. Germline trimming cut 6 bases from V and 2 bases from J; bases unmatched to any gene: 5. Germline CDR1 is MNHEY and CDR2 is SMNVEV (reference sequence). CDR3 sequence (DNA): TGTGCCAGCAGAACCCTAGCGGGAGACACAGATACGCAGTATTTT. It is translated as CASRTLAGDTDTQYF.

This clonotype was found many times. This chain connects TRBV20-1 to TRBJ1-2; D gene unclear. V gave up 3 bases and J gave up 2 bases, with 7 bases separating them. The germline V gene has CDR1 DFQATT and CDR2 SNEGSKA (reference sequence). The CDR3 totals 12 residues. CDR3 loop: CSASSGNYGYTF. In DNA form, the CDR3 reads TGCAGTGCTAGTTCAGGAAACTATGGCTACACCTTC.

The chain recombines TRBV6-6 with TRBJ2-7, with TRBD2 matching over 12 bases. Germline values: CDR1 MNHNY, CDR2 SVGAGI (reference sequence). The V segment lost 6 bases and the J segment 7 bases; nucleotides outside the gene matches: 19. This CDR3 has 18 residues. CDR3 in amino acids: CASSNTMTSGSYPDEQYF. CDR3 DNA: TGTGCCAGCAGCAACACGATGACTAGCGGGAGCTACCCCGATGAGCAGTACTTC.

This clonotype was found many times. The rearrangement links TRBV21-1 to TRBJ2-7; the table's D gene call, TRBD2, was not cross checked with the DNA. TRBV21-1 is a pseudogene segment. CDR3 length equals 16 residues. The CDR3 is CASSKASEPSTYEQYF. The DNA of the CDR3 is TGTGCCAGCAGCAAAGCTAGTGAGCCCTCGACCTACGAGCAGTACTTC.

At least ten counts were recorded for this clonotype. The chain combines TRBV27 with TRBJ2-1; TRBD1 is a possible D gene (6 bases). The CDR3 has 16 residues. Deletions cut 0 bases from V and 6 bases from J, with 15 bases between. CDR1 and CDR2 (germline): MNHEY, SMNVEV (reference sequence). In nucleotides, the CDR3 is TGTGCCAGCAGTTTATCGGCAGGGGAACTCCTCAATGAGCAGTTCTTC. It specifies CASSLSAGELLNEQFF.

The chain links TRBV9 to TRBJ1-1, with D possibly being TRBD1 (6 bases). CDR3 length equals 15 residues. Trimming removed 3 bases at V and 1 base at J, with 13 bases between. CDR1 and CDR2 from the germline V gene are SGDLS and YYNGEE. CDR3 sequence reads: CASSEISGQNTEAFF. CDR3 nucleotide sequence: TGTGCCAGCAGCGAAATATCGGGACAGAACACTGAAGCTTTCTTT. Supplemented by reference TRBV9 and TRBJ1-1, the full variable domain reads DSGVTQTPKHLITATGQRVTLRCSPRSGDLSVYWYQQSLDQGLQFLIQYYNGEERAKGNILERFSAQQFPDLHSELNLSSLELGDSALYFCASSEISGQNTEAFFGQGTRLTVV.

This sequence joins TRBV5-5 and TRBJ2-3, with D tentatively TRBD2 (7 bases). Germline assignment: CDR1 SGHKS and CDR2 YYEKEE (reference sequence). This CDR3 region has 14 residues. Trimming took off 3 bases at V and 1 base at J, with 9 bases between the two ends. CDR3 sequence reads: CASSCGGGTDTQYF. The DNA for the CDR3 is TGTGCCAGCAGCTGCGGGGGCGGCACAGATACGCAGTATTTT.

This clonotype was found a few times. The chain uses TRBV6-6 and TRBJ2-7, with a tentative D call TRBD1 (7 bases). V was clipped by 6 bases and J by 1 base, with 16 bases between them. The CDR3 has 15 amino acids. Per the germline V gene, CDR1 is MNHNY and CDR2 is SVGAGI (reference sequence). The chain's CDR3 is CASSQAGQLSYEQYF. In DNA, the CDR3 is TGTGCCAGCAGCCAGGCGGGACAGTTATCCTACGAGCAGTACTTC.

About this clonotype: A read error is possible here, since a much larger clone lies one base away. CDR3 nucleotides: TGTGCCAGCAGCGTAGAGGACGGGGGCTTCACAGATACGCAGTATTTT. This encodes CASSVEDGGFTDTQYF. The gene calls are TRBV9 and TRBJ2-3; D may be TRBD1 or TRBD2 (6 bases each). This CDR3 region has 16 residues. The V end was cut by 0 bases, the J end by 2 bases, with 13 bases between. From germline, CDR1 is SGDLS and CDR2 YYNGEE.

This clonotype was observed a handful of times. V is TRBV27 and J is TRBJ2-5; TRBD1 is a possible D gene (6 bases). The CDR3 length is 17 residues. Germline V gene sequence: CDR1 MNHEY, CDR2 SMNVEV (reference sequence). The germline V and J ends were trimmed by 4 bases and 2 bases, with 20 bases remaining between them. The CDR3 loop reads CASSYLGGESSQETQYF. The DNA of the CDR3 is TGTGCCAGCAGTTATCTAGGGGGAGAAAGTAGTCAAGAGACCCAGTACTTC.

This clonotype was counted only a few times. The V call is TRBV7-3, the J call TRBJ2-1; D gene uncertain. V lost 5 bases to trimming and J lost 0 bases, with 8 bases between them. CDR1 and CDR2 (germline): SGHTA, FQGTGA. This CDR3 is built from 14 residues. DNA of the CDR3: TGTGCCAGCAGCCCGGCCGGCTCCTACAATGAGCAGTTCTTC. Protein: CASSPAGSYNEQFF. The variable domain in full, with the rest retrieved from reference TRBV7-3 and TRBJ2-1, is GAGVSQTPSNKVTEKGKYVELRCDPISGHTALYWYRQSLGQGPEFLIYFQGTGAADDSGLPNDRFFAVRPEGSVSTLKIQRTERGDSAVYLCASSPAGSYNEQFFGPGTRLTVL.

V and J are TRBV6-2 or TRBV6-3 and TRBJ2-5; TRBD2 aligns across 12 bases. The germline V gene has CDR1 MNHEY and CDR2 SVGEGT. V lost 7 bases and J lost 2; bases outside the gene matches: 5. This CDR3 region has 15 residues. CDR3 DNA sequence: TGTGCCAGCACTATACTAGCGGGGGGACAAGAGACCCAGTACTTC. Translating gives CASTILAGGQETQYF.

Only a few counts were recorded for this clonotype. The rearrangement links TRBV6-2 or TRBV6-3 to TRBJ1-5; the D is unclear. The V end lost 4 bases, the J end lost 7 bases, and 14 bases lay between the germline ends. CDR3 size: 14 residues. Germline V gene lookup returns CDR1 MNHEY and CDR2 SVGEGT. The CDR3 sequence is CASSFFIEDQPQHF. As DNA, the CDR3 is TGTGCCAGCAGTTTTTTTATTGAGGACCAGCCCCAGCATTTT.

The chain employs TRBV28 and TRBJ2-7, with 14 bases lining up with TRBD2. The V and J ends lost 5 bases and 9 bases, in that order; junction bases with no gene match: 15. The CDR3 is 17 amino acids. Germline V gives CDR1 MDHEN, CDR2 SYDVKM. DNA for the CDR3: TGTGCCAGCAGTACCCTTAGACTAGCGGGAGGGTCTGGGGGGCAGTACTTC. Its translation is CASSTLRLAGGSGGQYF.

This clonotype showed up just a few times. A junction end diverges from the germline sequence, so it may reflect a read error. This chain links TRBV3-1 with TRBJ2-4; D ambiguous. Germline assignment: CDR1 LGHDT and CDR2 YNNKEL (reference sequence). The CDR3 loop spans 15 amino acids. In DNA, the CDR3 is TGTGCCAGCAGCCAAGGCCAAGATTCAAAAAACGTTCAGTACTTC. Protein: CASSQGQDSKNVQYF.

Only a few counts were recorded for this clonotype. The V call is TRBV27, the J call TRBJ2-2; 7 bases align to TRBD2. V lost 5 bases to trimming and J lost 2 bases; unmatched junction nucleotides: 8. This CDR3 region has 16 residues. Germline CDR1 is MNHEY and CDR2 is SMNVEV (reference sequence). CDR3 in amino acids: CASSPRGGDNTGELFF. For the CDR3, the DNA is TGTGCCAGCAGTCCGAGGGGAGGGGATAACACCGGGGAGCTGTTTTTT.

The CDR3, as DNA: TGTGCCAGCAGTGAAGCGCCTGGGGGGCAAGAGACCCAGTACTTC. Translated: CASSEAPGGQETQYF. This sequence joins TRBV2 and TRBJ2-5, with a weak D call TRBD2 (6 bases). V gave up 0 bases and J gave up 2 bases, with 10 bases separating them. CDR1 is SNHLY, CDR2 FYNNEI, per germline. The CDR3 sequence is 15 residues long.

Of note for this clonotype: A read error may explain this, as a much larger clone is one base away. The V gene is TRBV30, the J gene TRBJ2-5; 9 bases map to TRBD1. The CDR3 extends over 14 amino acids. The germline gives CDR1 GTSNPN, CDR2 SVGIG (reference sequence). The ends lost 1 base at V and 4 bases at J; junction bases unmatched: 4. CDR3 in amino acids: CAWSATGGAETQYF. The CDR3 DNA reads TGTGCCTGGAGTGCTACAGGGGGCGCAGAGACCCAGTACTTC. Full variable domain (rest looked up from reference TRBV30 and TRBJ2-5): SQTIHQWPATLVQPVGSPLSLECTVEGTSNPNLYWYRQAAGRGLQLLFYSVGIGQISSEVPQNLSASRPQDRQFILSSKKLLLSDSGFYLCAWSATGGAETQYFGPGTRLLVL.

Worth noting for this clonotype: A much larger clone differs by one base, so this may be a read error. This chain connects TRBV5-4 to TRBJ2-1; D unresolved. The CDR3 loop spans 15 amino acids. Germline V gene sequence: CDR1 SGHNT, CDR2 YYREEE (reference sequence). CDR3 nucleotide sequence: TGTGTCAGCAGCCCCGGCCGGAGCGACTACAATGAGCAGTTCTTC. The encoded protein is CVSSPGRSDYNEQFF.

This clonotype has just a few counts. The genes are TRBV19 and TRBJ1-5; D gene unclear. The CDR3 consists of 15 residues. V lost 4 bases and J 2 bases, leaving 12 bases between the germline ends. Germline V gene sequence: CDR1 LNHDA, CDR2 SQIVND (reference sequence). The CDR3 here is CASSTTDIGNQPQHF. Here the CDR3 DNA reads TGTGCCAGTAGTACGACTGACATTGGCAATCAGCCCCAGCATTTT.

On this clonotype itself: A much bigger clone sits one base away, suggesting this may be a read error. The rearrangement links TRBV6-1 to TRBJ2-7; a weak D match, TRBD2 (6 bases). Trimming removed 6 bases from V and 4 bases from J, with 19 bases in between. The CDR3 has 15 residues. Germline V CDR1 and CDR2: MNHNS, SASEGT. The CDR3 sequence: CASSDYRIGRYEQYF. The CDR3 DNA is TGTGCCAGCAGCGACTACCGGATAGGGAGGTACGAGCAGTACTTC.

The rearrangement joins TRBV7-9 to TRBJ2-1, with 7 bases that match TRBD1. The germline CDR1 and CDR2 sequences are SEHNR and FQNEAQ (reference sequence). V lost 11 bases to trimming and J lost 3 bases; unmatched junction nucleotides: 7. CDR3 size: 13 residues. The CDR3 loop is CAGVRDSYNEQFF. In DNA, the CDR3 is TGTGCCGGGGTCCGGGACAGCTACAATGAGCAGTTCTTC.

In the case of this clonotype: A read error may account for a junction end that differs from germline. This chain links TRBV3-1 with TRBJ2-7; TRBD2 agrees at 9 bases. This CDR3 has 14 amino acids. The germline V gene encodes CDR1 LGHDT and CDR2 YNNKEL (reference sequence). The CDR3 loop is CASSQGAGGYEQCF. In DNA, the CDR3 is TGTGCCAGCAGCCAAGGAGCGGGGGGCTACGAGCAGTGCTTC.

This clonotype has a single count. The final CDR3 position lacks the conserved phenylalanine or tryptophan, pointing to a likely read error. V gene TRBV13 combines with J gene TRBJ1-3; D unresolved. The germline V gene has CDR1 PRHDT and CDR2 FYEKMQ (reference sequence). The CDR3 sequence is 13 residues long. Trimming cost V 3 bases and J 3 bases, with 6 bases left between them. CDR3 sequence reads: CASSFFGGNTIYL. The CDR3 DNA is TGTGCCAGCAGCTTTTTCGGTGGAAACACCATATATTTA.